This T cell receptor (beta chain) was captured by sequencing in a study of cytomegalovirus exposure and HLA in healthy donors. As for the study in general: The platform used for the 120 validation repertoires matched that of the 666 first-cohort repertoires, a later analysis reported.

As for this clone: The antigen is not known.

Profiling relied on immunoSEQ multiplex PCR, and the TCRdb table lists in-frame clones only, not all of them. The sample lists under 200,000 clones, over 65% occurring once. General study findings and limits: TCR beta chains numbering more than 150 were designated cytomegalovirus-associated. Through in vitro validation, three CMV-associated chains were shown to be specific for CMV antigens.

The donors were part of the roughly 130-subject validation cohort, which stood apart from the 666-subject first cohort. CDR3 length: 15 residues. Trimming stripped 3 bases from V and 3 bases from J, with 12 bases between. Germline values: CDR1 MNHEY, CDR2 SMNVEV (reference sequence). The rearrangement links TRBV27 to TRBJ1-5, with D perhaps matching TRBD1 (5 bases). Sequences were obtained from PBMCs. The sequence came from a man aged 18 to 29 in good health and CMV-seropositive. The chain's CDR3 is CASSFHRDSNQPQHF. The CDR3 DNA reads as TGTGCCAGCAGTTTCCACCGGGACTCCAATCAGCCCCAGCATTTT.